The T cell receptor beta chain described here comes from a study of cytomegalovirus exposure and HLA in healthy donors. Study context: As released early, the data held roughly 85 million unique TCRs from HLA-typed donors. Notes on the study in general: Segments of the TCR beta V type were, in most cases, productive about 87% or about 30% of the time in an earlier analysis. At a 0.05 false discovery rate, a later analysis found roughly 17,000 TCR beta sequences to be associated with HLA alleles.

60 Vbeta and 13 Jbeta primers were used in PCR. Sequenced by immunoSEQ multiplex PCR; TCRdb stores in-frame clones only, minus some. The sample comprises fewer than 180,000 clones, about 60% of which are singletons, and roughly 7% rests with the top ten. Trimming took 4 bases from V and 6 from J; bases not matched to a gene: 6. The CDR3 consists of 14 residues. Germline loops: CDR1 MDHEN, CDR2 SYDVKM. Worth noting for this clone: Its antigen is unknown.

The chain joins TRBV28 to TRBJ2-1; 7 positions match TRBD2. The receptor's source is a woman aged 60-70 years in good health and CMV-seropositive. Sequencing used PBMCs. The CDR3 nucleotides read TGTGCCAGCAGTTCCCGCACTAGCGTCAATGAGCAGTTCTTC. Its translation is CASSSRTSVNEQFF.